Below, 25 T cell receptor beta chains from the same sample are listed, as sequenced in a study of post-analysis software for immune sequencing data. Tagging with unique molecular identifiers was a feature of the TCR beta cDNA libraries. TCRdb reanalysed the PCR reads using MiXCR and keeps one entry per CDR3 protein. Among about half a million distinct CDR3 sequences listed, about a third were seen once. These receptors' targets are unknown. Overall study results and limits: About five TRBV segments, including TRBV5-6, TRBV5-1 and TRBV20-1, were more frequent in patients than controls.

The sample consisted of blood. These receptors came from a girl between 2 and 17 years old with multiple sclerosis.

The V gene is TRBV6-9, the J gene TRBJ2-3; TRBD2 aligns across 13 bases. The length of the CDR3 is 21 residues. The V gene end was trimmed by 0 bases and the J gene end by 0 bases; junction bases not matched to a gene: 12. Germline V gene sequence: CDR1 MNHGY, CDR2 SVAAGI. The DNA for the CDR3 is TGTGCCAGCAGTTATTCAATCCCACAGGGACTAGCGGGATCTAGCACAGATACGCAGTATTTT. It yields the protein CASSYSIPQGLAGSSTDTQYF.

The rearrangement joins TRBV7-2 to TRBJ1-5; D not certain. The V gene's germline CDR1 is SGHTA and CDR2 FQGNSA. The V end lost 2 bases, the J end lost 3 bases, and 14 bases lay between the germline ends. This CDR3 comprises 16 residues. CDR3 in DNA: TGTGCCAGCAGCTTAAAGGGCCCGGGCTCCAATCAGCCCCAGCATTTT. This translates into CASSLKGPGSNQPQHF.

The chain is built from TRBV2 and TRBJ1-2; no definite D call. The CDR3 totals 18 residues. V was pared by 2 bases and J by 0 bases, with 19 bases between. The germline V gene has CDR1 SNHLY and CDR2 FYNNEI. This CDR3 reads CASSELWAHSLTNYGYTF. The CDR3 nucleotides read TGTGCCAGCAGTGAATTATGGGCGCATAGTCTCACTAACTATGGCTACACCTTC.

The sample holds a few counts of this clonotype. The chain employs TRBV4-1 and TRBJ2-1; D unclear. The CDR3 spans 16 residues. V was shortened by 1 base and J by 5 bases, with 15 bases between the two germline ends. In germline, CDR1 is MGHRA, CDR2 YSYEKL. The CDR3 loop reads CASSQVIEMKDNEQFF. The CDR3 DNA is TGCGCCAGCAGCCAAGTTATAGAAATGAAGGACAATGAGCAGTTCTTC.

The chain couples TRBV5-1 to TRBJ1-2, with D uncertain. The ends were cut back, 2 bases at V and 2 bases at J, with 16 bases in the middle. Per germline, CDR1 SGHRS and CDR2 YFSETQ. The CDR3 contains 16 residues. CDR3 amino acids: CASSFVTLQRNYGYTF. CDR3 DNA sequence: TGCGCCAGCAGCTTCGTCACACTACAGCGAAACTATGGCTACACCTTC.

About this clonotype: Compared with germline, one end of the junction differs, possibly owing to a read error. This rearrangement joins TRBV14 to TRBJ2-3; 9 bases map to TRBD2. In germline, CDR1 is SGHDN, CDR2 FVKESK. There are 15 residues in the CDR3. The CDR3 sequence is CASRQGTSLPDTQYF. CDR3 DNA sequence: TGTGCCAGCAGGCAAGGGACTAGCCTACCAGATACGCAGTATTTT. Using reference TRBV14 and TRBJ2-3 for the parts outside the CDR3, the full variable domain is EAGVTQFPSHSVIEKGQTVTLRCDPISGHDNLYWYRRVMGKEIKFLLHFVKESKQDESGMPNNRFLAERTGGTYSTLKVQPAELEDSGVYFCASRQGTSLPDTQYFGPGTRLTVL.

The rearrangement joins TRBV4-1 to TRBJ1-2; no reliable D call. This CDR3 is built from 11 residues. V lost 1 base and J 14 bases, leaving 11 bases between the germline ends. Looked up from germline, CDR1 is MGHRA and CDR2 is YSYEKL. The CDR3 DNA reads as TGCGCCAGCAGCCAAGGGGTCCGACCGACCTTC. Translating gives CASSQGVRPTF.

The chain uses TRBV20-1 and TRBJ2-5, with 8 bases that match TRBD1. The trim removed 4 bases at V and 7 bases at J, leaving 11 bases unmatched. Germline CDR1 and CDR2: DFQATT and SNEGSKA (reference sequence). This CDR3 has 14 residues. CDR3 amino acids: CSANQDRAIGTQYF. The CDR3 DNA reads TGCAGTGCTAACCAGGACAGGGCGATTGGGACCCAGTACTTC.

The chain carries TRBV20-1 and TRBJ1-1, with a weak D call TRBD1 (6 bases). Trimming pared 2 bases from V and 3 bases from J, leaving 10 bases between. Per germline, CDR1 DFQATT and CDR2 SNEGSKA (reference sequence). The CDR3 has 13 amino acids. The CDR3 is CSARRGEHTEAFF. The CDR3 DNA sequence: TGCAGTGCTAGAAGGGGGGAGCACACTGAAGCTTTCTTT.

A word on this clonotype: A junction boundary mismatches the germline segment, possibly from a read error. This chain joins TRBV6-5 and TRBJ2-5; 9 nucleotides agree with TRBD2. Germline V gives CDR1 MNHEY, CDR2 SVGAGI. The CDR3 runs to 18 residues. This CDR3 reads CASSLKVGWGLAKNMQYF. The CDR3 DNA sequence: TGCGCCAGCAGTTTGAAAGTAGGCTGGGGACTAGCCAAAAACATGCAGTACTTC.

This clonotype was seen more than once but under ten times. This sequence joins TRBV2 and TRBJ2-7, with 8 nucleotides matching TRBD1. J gave up 6 bases and V 8 bases, and 12 bases lay outside the gene matches. Germline lookup yields CDR1 SNHLY and CDR2 FYNNEI. CDR3 size: 14 residues. DNA for the CDR3: TGTGCCAGCTCCCGGCGGACAGGGTTGCTCGAGCAGTACTTC. This translates into CASSRRTGLLEQYF.

The V gene is TRBV29-1, the J gene TRBJ1-2; D is uncertain. Germline values: CDR1 SQVTM, CDR2 ANQGSEA. This CDR3 is built from 12 residues. Trimming left V 3 bases short and J 7 bases short, with 12 bases between. The CDR3 nucleotides read TGCAGCGTTGATACGTGGCTGGGTGGCTACACCTTC. Translated, it gives CSVDTWLGGYTF.

The chain employs TRBV7-2 and TRBJ2-3, with a weak D call TRBD2 (5 bases). The germline V gene encodes CDR1 SGHTA and CDR2 FQGNSA. V shed 8 bases and J shed 4 bases, with 25 bases lying between them. The CDR3 has 17 amino acids. The CDR3 loop reads CASALTGVGIVADTQYF. The CDR3 DNA reads TGTGCCAGCGCACTAACGGGTGTCGGGATCGTCGCAGATACGCAGTATTTT.

This clonotype was found a few times. The chain uses TRBV20-1 and TRBJ2-1; the match to TRBD1 covers 9 bases. The CDR3 loop spans 14 amino acids. The germline V gene encodes CDR1 DFQATT and CDR2 SNEGSKA (reference sequence). Trimming took 1 base from V and 7 from J; bases not matched to a gene: 5. The CDR3 protein is CSARGPDRGNEQFF. The CDR3 coding sequence is TGCAGTGCTAGAGGCCCGGACAGGGGAAATGAGCAGTTCTTC.

The chain links TRBV6-2 or TRBV6-3 to TRBJ1-2; weak D call: TRBD1 (5 bases). This CDR3 has 15 amino acids. CDR1 and CDR2 (germline): MNHEY, SVGEGT. Trimming shortened V by 7 bases and J by 1 base, and 16 bases separated the two germline ends. The chain's CDR3 is CASKDRPTLNYGYTF. DNA of the CDR3: TGTGCCAGCAAAGACAGACCGACCCTTAACTATGGCTACACCTTC.

V and J are TRBV4-1 and TRBJ2-1; the match to TRBD2 covers 11 bases. V was pared by 1 base and J by 5 bases, with 7 bases of the junction left unmatched. CDR1 and CDR2 (germline): MGHRA, YSYEKL. CDR3 length equals 17 residues. DNA of the CDR3: TGCGCCAGCAGCCAAGTGCCTAGCGGGGGGCTTAACAATGAGCAGTTCTTC. This sequence encodes CASSQVPSGGLNNEQFF.

The chain is built from TRBV20-1 and TRBJ2-1, with D possibly matching TRBD2 (6 bases). Germline CDR1 and CDR2: DFQATT and SNEGSKA (reference sequence). The CDR3 sequence is 13 residues long. Trimming stripped 5 bases from V and 4 bases from J, with 12 bases between. The CDR3 region is CSAGGPDYNEQFF. Here the CDR3 DNA reads TGCAGTGCTGGAGGGCCAGATTACAATGAGCAGTTCTTC.

This clonotype appeared many times. J is TRBJ2-1 and V is TRBV11-2; 15 bases match TRBD2. The germline V gene encodes CDR1 SGHAT and CDR2 FQNNGV. This CDR3 spans 20 amino acids. V shed 5 bases, J shed 2 bases, and the junction held 13 bases outside the gene matches. The CDR3 is CASSLGQWTSGGDPYNEQFF. As DNA, the CDR3 is TGTGCCAGCAGCCTAGGCCAATGGACTAGCGGGGGGGACCCCTACAATGAGCAGTTCTTC.

This clonotype was found once. Here the CDR3 DNA reads TGCAGCGTTGATAAGCAGGGATTCCAAGAGACCCAGTACTTC. Protein: CSVDKQGFQETQYF. The chain joins TRBV29-1 to TRBJ2-5; tentatively, D is TRBD1 (5 bases). Germline CDR1 is SQVTM and CDR2 is ANQGSEA. V gave up 3 bases and J gave up 1 base, with 12 bases separating them. The CDR3 spans 14 residues.

As for this clonotype: One end of the junction is discordant with germline, which a read error may explain. This chain links TRBV5-1 with TRBJ1-2; no clear D gene. There are 15 residues in the CDR3. The germline gives CDR1 SGHRS, CDR2 YFSETQ. CDR3 nucleotide sequence: TGCGCCAGCAGCTTGGTTCCCGTTATGAACTATGGCCACACCTTC. Protein: CASSLVPVMNYGHTF. Filled out from reference TRBV5-1 and TRBJ1-2, the complete variable domain reads KAGVTQTPRYLIKTRGQQVTLSCSPISGHRSVSWYQQTPGQGLQFLFEYFSETQRNKGNFPGRFSGRQFSNSRSEMNVSTLELGDSALYLCASSLVPVMNYGHTFGSGTRLTVV.

The rearrangement uses TRBV10-3 and TRBJ2-5; 13 bases agree with TRBD2. The CDR3 extends over 15 amino acids. CDR1 ENHRY and CDR2 SYGVKD come from the germline V gene. The ends lost 4 bases at V and 4 bases at J; junction bases unmatched: 3. The CDR3 here is CAISATSGGLETQYF. The CDR3 region has the DNA TGTGCCATCAGTGCGACTAGCGGGGGGCTAGAGACCCAGTACTTC.

The rearrangement uses TRBV28 and TRBJ2-1, with 7 bases lining up with TRBD2. This CDR3 is 16 amino acids long. Germline V gene lookup returns CDR1 MDHEN and CDR2 SYDVKM. V gave up 1 base and J gave up 3 bases; unmatched junction bases: 6. The CDR3 loop reads CASSLLGLADYNEQFF. The CDR3 DNA is TGTGCCAGCAGTTTATTGGGGCTAGCGGACTACAATGAGCAGTTCTTC.

This chain joins TRBV29-1 and TRBJ1-2, with D unresolved. Germline loops: CDR1 SQVTM, CDR2 ANQGSEA. The CDR3 totals 14 residues. V was cut by 4 bases and J by 7 bases, with 19 bases left in between. The CDR3 loop is CSVAASGGSSGYTF. The CDR3, as DNA: TGCAGCGTTGCGGCCTCGGGAGGATCGTCTGGCTACACCTTC.

This chain links TRBV5-1 with TRBJ2-6, with a tentative D call TRBD2 (6 bases). The V end was cut by 0 bases, the J end by 12 bases, with 7 bases between. Germline V gene data show CDR1 as SGHRS and CDR2 as YFSETQ. The length of the CDR3 is 12 residues. CDR3 residues: CASSLERAVLTF. The CDR3 nucleotides are TGCGCCAGCAGCTTGGAGCGGGCCGTCCTGACTTTC.

This clonotype has only a few counts. The genes are TRBV29-1 and TRBJ2-3; 8 bases match TRBD2. V shed 7 bases and J 1 base; nucleotides not matched to a gene: 7. The CDR3 contains 14 residues. Per germline, CDR1 SQVTM and CDR2 ANQGSEA. This chain's CDR3 is CSAIGLAGTDTQYF. Written as DNA, the CDR3 is TGCAGCGCCATCGGACTAGCCGGCACAGATACGCAGTATTTT.